A selection of T cell receptor beta chains follows, all from one sample in a study of a mutant IDH1 vaccine in newly diagnosed glioma. Profiling relied on immunoSEQ multiplex PCR, and the TCRdb table lists in-frame clones only, not all of them. The profile shows some 71,000 clones, around nine tenths of them singletons. Antigens of these TCRs are unknown. The sample consisted of PBMCs, taken from a glioma patient whose treatment included an IDH1 peptide vaccine. Every receptor here comes from a man aged 30 to 39 with glioma. Each CDR3 is given with its conserved first and last residue. D genes are given only for firm matches. The listing skips clone size in some rows; elsewhere it reads once, few, many or a size class.

>TRBV6-6|NA|NA|TRBJ2-7
TGTGCCAGCAGTCGGGGGGACACCTACGAGCAGTACTTC
CASSRGDTYEQYF
>TRBV5-1|once|NA|TRBJ2-5
TGCGCCAGCCGGCCAGGGGGGGCACAAGAGACCCAGTACTTC
CASRPGGAQETQYF
>TRBV2|NA|NA|TRBJ2-1
TGTGCCAGCAGTGGGTGGACCCCGTTTGACAATGAGCAGTTCTTC
CASSGWTPFDNEQFF
>TRBV7-2|NA|TRBD2|TRBJ2-5
TGTGCCAGCAGCTTAGCGCCCCTAGCTAGCGGGGGACAAACGCAAGAGACCCAGTACTTC
CASSLAPLASGGQTQETQYF
>TRBV27|NA|TRBD2|TRBJ2-4
TGTGCCAGCAGTACTAGCGGGAGAGCCAAAAACATTCAGTACTTC
CASSTSGRAKNIQYF
>TRBV7-8|once|NA|TRBJ1-1
TGTGCCAGCAGCTTATCGGGAGGGACCAACACTGAAGCTTTCTTT
CASSLSGGTNTEAFF
>TRBV11-2|NA|NA|TRBJ1-6
TGTGCCAGCAGCTTAACTTCTAGGGCGGATTCACCCCTCCACTTT
CASSLTSRADSPLHF
>TRBV19|NA|NA|TRBJ1-2
TGTGCCAGTAATCCGGCGGCAGTTACCACCAAATATGGCTACACCTTC
CASNPAAVTTKYGYTF
>TRBV29-1|NA|TRBD1|TRBJ2-2
TGCAGCATTGGACAGGGGGCTAACGGGGAGCTGTTTTTT
CSIGQGANGELFF
>TRBV29-1|NA|TRBD1|TRBJ1-2
TGCAGCGTTGGAGAAACAGGGGGAGTTGGCTACACCTTC
CSVGETGGVGYTF
>TRBV20-1|NA|NA|TRBJ2-3
TGCAGTGCTAGACTAACAGATACGCAGTATTTT
CSARLTDTQYF
>TRBV7-9|NA|TRBD2|TRBJ2-3
TGTGCCAGCAGCTTAGAAGCGACTAGCCGGGCAGATACGCAGTATTTT
CASSLEATSRADTQYF